The 17 T cell receptor beta chains below all came from one sample that was sequenced in a study of PD-1 blockade in mismatch repair-deficient tumors. Repertoires were generated with immunoSEQ multiplex PCR, while TCRdb's copy carries only in-frame clones and drops some. The sample contains tens of thousands of clones, 65% to 85% of which appear only once. This specimen was peripheral blood, taken 12 weeks after starting pembrolizumab. These receptors originate from an adult with mismatch repair-deficient cancer.

V usage is TRBV14 and J usage is TRBJ2-7; D is undetermined. The germline gives CDR1 SGHDN, CDR2 FVKESK. The CDR3 spans 14 residues. V lost 0 bases to trimming and J lost 1 base, with 7 bases between them. CDR3 DNA sequence: TGTGCCAGCAGCCAAGAACGCAGTTCCTACGAGCAGTACTTC. Amino acid sequence: CASSQERSSYEQYF.

The rearrangement joins TRBV5-1 to TRBJ2-5; TRBD2 is a possible D gene (5 bases). Germline CDR1 is SGHRS and CDR2 is YFSETQ. The CDR3 is 13 amino acids. Trimming left V 4 bases short and J 2 bases short, with 9 bases between. The CDR3 spells CASSGSQQETQYF. The CDR3 bases are TGCGCCAGCAGCGGGAGCCAACAAGAGACCCAGTACTTC.

This clone was recorded once. The V gene is TRBV30, the J gene TRBJ1-3; no definite D call. This CDR3 contains 14 residues. The germline CDR1 and CDR2 sequences are GTSNPN and SVGIG (reference sequence). V dropped 1 base and J dropped 0 bases, with 7 bases sitting between them. In DNA form, the CDR3 reads TGTGCCTGGAGTGGTGGTGACTCTGGAAACACCATATATTTT. Residues: CAWSGGDSGNTIYF.

This clone has a single count. The rearrangement uses TRBV5-4 and TRBJ2-1, with TRBD1 matching 8 bases. The CDR3 is 14 residues long. Germline trimming cut 6 bases from V and 7 bases from J; bases unmatched to any gene: 9. Germline-derived CDR1 and CDR2 are SGHNT and YYREEE (reference sequence). The CDR3 reads CASNHAGGWNEQFF. CDR3 bases: TGTGCCAGCAATCACGCAGGGGGCTGGAATGAGCAGTTCTTC.

The rearrangement uses TRBV27 and TRBJ2-3, with a weak D call TRBD2 (6 bases). V lost 0 bases and J 6 bases, leaving 16 bases between the germline ends. Looked up from germline, CDR1 is MNHEY and CDR2 is SMNVEV (reference sequence). The CDR3 covers 16 residues. CDR3 in amino acids: CASSLSSGVRRDTQYF. In nucleotides, the CDR3 is TGTGCCAGCAGTTTATCTAGCGGAGTTCGCCGCGATACGCAGTATTTT.

This clone was recorded once. V usage is TRBV7-3 and J usage is TRBJ2-2, with a weak D call TRBD2 (7 bases). CDR3 length: 20 residues. V dropped 5 bases and J dropped 6 bases, with 31 bases sitting between them. CDR1 and CDR2 (germline): SGHTA, FQGTGA. CDR3 DNA sequence: TGTGCCAGCAGCCCACATCCTATCCGAGGGGGGGCAACTGTTGCCGGGGAGCTGTTTTTT. Translated, it gives CASSPHPIRGGATVAGELFF.

The rearrangement joins TRBV11-2 to TRBJ2-5; TRBD2 might be the D (6 bases). Trimming took 0 bases from V and 7 from J, leaving 15 bases between them. CDR3 length: 15 residues. CDR1 and CDR2 from the germline V gene are SGHAT and FQNNGV. This CDR3 is CASSLEGGKWGTQYF. In nucleotides, the CDR3 is TGTGCCAGCAGCTTAGAGGGCGGGAAATGGGGGACCCAGTACTTC.

A word on this clone: One end of the junction fails to match germline, which may point to a read error. This chain uses TRBV2 with TRBJ2-5, with D hard to call. Germline V gives CDR1 SNHLY, CDR2 FYNNEI. The CDR3 has 12 amino acids. CDR3 DNA sequence: TGTGCCAGCACTGAACAGCGAGAGACCCAGTACTTC. This sequence encodes CASTEQRETQYF.

This chain connects TRBV28 to TRBJ1-2; D gene uncertain. There are 15 residues in the CDR3. Germline CDR1 MDHEN, CDR2 SYDVKM. Trimming cost V 2 bases and J 4 bases, with 14 bases left between them. The DNA of the CDR3 is TGTGCCAGCAGTTTACAATCAGATCCTTTCTATGGCTACACCTTC. This translates into CASSLQSDPFYGYTF.

The rearrangement links TRBV19 to TRBJ1-3; D gene uncertain. Germline CDR1 reads LNHDA; CDR2 reads SQIVND (reference sequence). Trimming pared 7 bases from V and 0 bases from J, leaving 13 bases between. The CDR3 has 15 residues. As DNA, the CDR3 is TGTGCCAGTAAGGCGGATACCCTCTCTGGAAACACCATATATTTT. Amino acid sequence: CASKADTLSGNTIYF.

The V call is TRBV11-3, the J call TRBJ2-3, with a possible D match to TRBD1 (6 bases). Per germline, CDR1 SGHNT and CDR2 YENEEA. CDR3 length: 17 amino acids. V lost 5 bases and J lost 4, with 22 bases in between. This chain's CDR3 is CASSPRTAEVGADTQYF. In DNA form, the CDR3 reads TGTGCCAGCAGCCCTCGGACAGCTGAAGTAGGGGCAGATACGCAGTATTTT.

In its sample, this clone was seen a few times. The chain is built from TRBV5-8 and TRBJ2-2, with no clear D. Trimming cost V 1 base and J 6 bases, with 4 bases left between them. The CDR3 sequence is 12 residues long. Per the germline V gene, CDR1 is SGHTS and CDR2 is YDEGEE. The chain's CDR3 is CASSLRPGELFF. CDR3 DNA sequence: TGTGCCAGCAGCTTGCGTCCCGGGGAGCTGTTTTTT.

The CDR3 DNA follows: TGTGCCAGCAGCACCCGGGACGGAACCTACGAGCAGTACTTC. Protein product: CASSTRDGTYEQYF. This chain links TRBV5-4 with TRBJ2-7; the D gene could be TRBD1 or TRBD2 (5 bases each). V was pared by 4 bases and J by 2 bases, with 13 bases between. This CDR3 is built from 14 residues. The germline CDR1 and CDR2 sequences are SGHNT and YYREEE (reference sequence).

This chain connects TRBV4-3 to TRBJ2-2; no definite D call. The CDR3 sequence is 15 residues long. The V gene lost 1 base and the J gene lost 1 base, with 7 bases spanning the gap. Germline V gives CDR1 LGHNA, CDR2 YSLEER. The CDR3: CASSQGPENTGELFF. As DNA, the CDR3 is TGCGCCAGCAGCCAAGGGCCGGAGAACACCGGGGAGCTGTTTTTT.

The chain links TRBV4-1 to TRBJ2-1; TRBD2 aligns across 8 bases. The CDR3 has 16 residues. Germline loops: CDR1 MGHRA, CDR2 YSYEKL. V was clipped by 4 bases and J by 2 bases; unmatched bases: 7. This chain's CDR3 is CASSRLLAETYNEQFF. The CDR3 nucleotides are TGCGCCAGCAGCCGCCTACTAGCGGAAACCTACAATGAGCAGTTCTTC.

The gene calls are TRBV11-2 and TRBJ2-7; TRBD2 matches at 7 bases. This CDR3 is 16 amino acids long. The J segment lost 5 bases and the V segment lost 4 bases, leaving 14 bases of the junction unmatched. CDR1 and CDR2 from the germline V gene are SGHAT and FQNNGV. The DNA for the CDR3 is TGTGCCAGCAGCTCACCGGGACTATCAAGCCCACACGAGCAGTACTTC. It codes for CASSSPGLSSPHEQYF.

This clone appeared a single time. The chain employs TRBV6-6 and TRBJ2-4; D is unresolved. Germline V lookup: CDR1 MNHNY, CDR2 SVGAGI (reference sequence). The CDR3 has 15 residues. Trimming took 0 bases from V and 3 from J, leaving 9 bases between them. The chain's CDR3 is CASSYSSTNKNIQYF. The CDR3 bases are TGTGCCAGCAGTTACTCGAGCACTAACAAAAACATTCAGTACTTC.